This record concerns one TCR beta chain sequence. The antigen it binds to is not known. No clone much larger than this one lies a single base away; base qualities are absent. The collaborating institutions used their own protocols to collect whole blood in K2EDTA tubes. For TCRbeta analysis, collaborator samples were shipped as frozen whole blood, as isolated PBMCs, or as DNA extracted from either sample type. The sample belongs to a study of blood T cell repertoires in COVID-19 (dated by TCRdb to 2018 to 2020). For the study in its entirety: Samples from collaborators originated in the United States, Italy and Spain and spanned both the acute and convalescent phases of COVID-19. The prospective study material was composed of cDNA or gDNA derived from T cells, B-cell-depleted T cells, or PBMCs. Deeply sampled blood TCRbeta repertoires from subjects exposed to, actively infected with, or recovered from COVID-19 were included in the dataset. The repertoires were released in a freely available public database meant as a resource for research on the immune response to SARS-CoV-2. Samples came from the ongoing ImmuneRACE study (first 160 participants) plus 1,254 subjects from 6 global collaborators. Nearly every sample came with metadata listing a de-identified subject ID, COVID-19 status, age in years and sex. Where available, HLA class I and class II types were obtained from metadata supplied by the sample provider rather than from assay-based typing.

The immunoSEQ Assay, a bias-controlled multiplex PCR, was used to amplify TCRbeta CDR3 regions from genomic DNA. Per the authors' processing: The number of nucleated cells in each sample was estimated by amplification of reference gene primers within the assay. To quantify the absolute abundance of each unique TCRbeta CDR3 rearrangement, sequence reads were collapsed and filtered. For each sample, productive Simpson clonality was calculated by taking the square root of Simpson's diversity index across productive rearrangements. This is the immuneACCESS table as TCRdb keeps it, with only in-frame sequences that have V and J called. A part of the clones is gone; compared with another copy, unresolved V genes explain less than half, and the rest is unexplained. V and J calls and clone size are as listed in that table; D and trimming were resolved from the DNA. For this sample the table gives around 340,000 clones, of which 65% to 85% were detected only once. Roughly 3% of the sample rests with the top ten.

The research as a whole found: The amount of clinical and demographic metadata varied by source and participant and was provided uncurated.

CDR1 SGHNT and CDR2 YYREEE were looked up in the germline V gene (reference sequence). V and J are truncated by 3 bases and 7 bases respectively, leaving an intervening sequence of 22 bases. The CDR3 measures 16 amino acids from cysteine to phenylalanine. Only CDR3 DNA remains: 48 bases, in frame from the first base. The sequence was collected from a man younger than 45 with active or convalescent COVID-19. The sample consisted of peripheral blood. The rearranged segments are TRBV5-4 and TRBJ1-1; the D gene is possibly TRBD1, with 5 bases matching. The DNA reads TGTGCCAGCAGCTCTCCGGGACCCCAGAGGAGGGGTGAAGCTTTCTTT. This codes for CASSSPGPQRRGEAFF.